Described below is a single T cell receptor beta chain sequence and its context. The clone's antigen remains unknown. Base qualities are not recorded, but no much larger clone differs from it by a single base. This record comes from a study of cytomegalovirus exposure and HLA in healthy donors (dated by TCRdb to 2017 to 2019). For the study in its entirety: According to an earlier analysis of a few hundred of the donors, about 180 million T cells yielded 95 million to 140 million unique TCR beta sequences and 250 to 350 Gb of sequence data. The number of donors typed differed by locus, with roughly 620-630 for A, B, C, DRB1 and DQB1, over 500 for DQA1, 600 to 610 for DPA1, and approximately 470 for DPB1. The aim of the study was to test whether cataloging public T cell receptors could identify signatures of past pathogen exposure. An earlier analysis of 587 of the donors applied high-throughput TCR beta sequencing to assess whether each TCR beta V gene segment acted as functional or pseudogenic. Among the roughly 390 genotyped donors, 75% to 90% belonged to the genetic ancestry cluster associated with self-reported Caucasian donors. Alongside the repertoire data, information on donor age, sex, ethnicity and CMV serostatus was compiled. Every discovery cohort repertoire had been produced on one sequencing platform. The study profiled the T cell repertoires of about 720 subjects by immunosequencing and related them to cytomegalovirus serostatus. Along with the roughly 700-subject first cohort, a separate validation cohort of over a hundred different subjects was used. Both class I and class II loci were covered by HLA typing, at four-digit resolution. Approximately 300 gigabases of sequencing data and around 90 million unique TCR sequences made up an early release that covered nearly 650 HLA-typed donors. Across about 370 genotyped donors of the cohort, an average of about 240,000 unique TCR beta nucleotide sequences per donor were sequenced, and 15% to 20% of those sequences were non-productive. Roughly five DR-DQ haplotypes were treated as single units for association and clustering because of strong linkage in the cohort. In the later analysis, no new phenotypic data were used to find candidate immune exposures; instead, reliance was placed on TCR beta sequences and their occurrence across donors. A later analysis re-analyzed previously published TCR beta repertoires from roughly 690 donors and added high-resolution HLA genotyping to study TCR occurrence patterns. High-throughput TCR immunosequencing, statistical association of individual TCRs with disease status, and machine learning were combined to predict cytomegalovirus infection status. Genome-wide SNP genotypes for about 65% of the roughly 670 donors were used in a later genetic analysis, which treated that subset as a discovery cohort. General findings and caveats noted by the study authors: A later genetic analysis reported fewer N-insertions in productive TCRs among donors in an Asian-associated ancestry cluster than the roughly 700-donor mean. In vitro tests confirmed that a few of the cytomegalovirus-associated TCR beta chains recognize cytomegalovirus antigens. CMV serostatus was the only immune exposure information available for the cohort. Most TCR sequences were observed very rarely across donors, whereas some public TCRs were present in many individuals. A later analysis reported that several top co-occurrence clusters appeared linked to parvovirus B19, influenza, CMV and Epstein-Barr virus. The classifier was reported to diagnose cytomegalovirus status with high specificity and sensitivity in both the original cohort and the validation cohort. A later analysis found that HLA-associated TCR beta chains were more clonally expanded and had lower generation probabilities than equally common non-associated chains. An earlier analysis of around 600 of the donors showed that most TCR beta V segments appeared in productive rearrangements either about 87% or about 30% of the time, which broadly matched IMGT annotations. An association between a missense DCLRE1C variant and V-gene and J-gene trimming of TCR beta chains was found in a later genetic analysis and replicated in an independent cohort. HLA typing was unavailable for some donors at each locus, so association tests used only the typed subset. Assigning TCR associations to individual alleles was difficult when HLA alleles, especially DR and DQ, strongly co-occurred. A further reported finding was that TCR beta sequences accurately predicted the HLA-A and HLA-B alleles for most subjects in the first cohort. Linkage disequilibrium might explain the correlated functional status among segregating V segments, but an unknown experimental factor could not be excluded. The authors suggested that the approach could potentially be extended to other disease states and immunological phenotypes. In the study, about 150 TCR beta chains were listed as associated with cytomegalovirus. The presence/absence analyses assumed that sequencing depth was roughly uniform across donors, and that assumption may not be true. In a later analysis, the rate of TCR association differed among HLA loci, with DRB1 alleles having the most associated TCRs and HLA-C alleles having the fewest. Some IMGT-functional V segments, including TRBV6-2 and TRBV6-3, could not be told apart with the 87-base-pair reads, so those segments were excluded. In this cohort, only TCR beta chains were sequenced, and detectable features were limited by the absence of alpha or paired-chain data. A cluster of highly shared sequence variants was judged likely to be a technical artifact of the sequencing pipeline. Because counts were too low, roughly 16 rarely observed V segments, including chromosome 9 orphons, were left out of the earlier analysis of roughly 600 of the donors. Most CMV-associated TCR beta chains appeared to be HLA-restricted in a later analysis, and the HLA associations seemed to be driven largely by CMV exposure. In a later analysis, some 17,000 TCR beta sequences were associated with specific HLA alleles at a false discovery rate of 0.05.

Receptors were amplified or captured by the immunoSEQ multiplex PCR assay. For the multiplex PCR, a mixture combining 60 forward primers for TCR Vbeta segments and 13 reverse primers for TCR Jbeta segments was used. A multiplex PCR assay on genomic DNA amplified the CDR3 region of rearranged TCR beta genes. Amplified TCR beta libraries were sequenced as 87-base-pair reads on the Illumina HiSeq System. In the paper's pipeline: In a later analysis, roughly 80 million unique TCR beta chains were counted across the 650 to 750 repertoires, and approximately 11 million of these chains were shared by at least two donors. To remove PCR and sequencing errors, raw reads were error-corrected and collapsed into unique sequences using a nearest-neighbor algorithm that merged closely related sequences. CDR3 sequences were aligned to IMGT reference sequences to assign V, D and J gene segments. Each retained sequence needed at least a six-nucleotide match to both a V gene segment and a J gene segment. A rearrangement counted as productive if the CDR3 had no stop codons and remained in frame with V and J, and every other rearrangement counted as non-productive. CDR3 was defined according to IMGT convention as the region running from the second conserved V-encoded cysteine to the conserved J-encoded phenylalanine. The earlier analysis of about 610 of the donors excluded any sequence lacking an unambiguous match to a single V gene segment. In an earlier analysis of some 590 of the donors, a V segment was called functional when productive rearrangements were above 56.7%, and segregating when the standard deviation between donors exceeded 5%. A statistical classification framework was built for diagnosing cytomegalovirus status from the catalog of TCR beta chain sequences. In a later analysis, TCR nucleotide sequences were compared against IMGT/GENE-DB human TR gene sequences so that V and J genes could be assigned. The TCRdist pipeline was used in a later analysis to assign CDR3 sequences and most-parsimonious VDJ recombination scenarios. In a later analysis, every TCR beta chain was defined by the combination of its CDR3 amino acid sequence and its V-gene family, and reads without a unique V-gene family were dropped. A later analysis removed 550 to 650 highly shared, low-generation-probability nucleotide sequences to deal with suspected cross-contamination and a sequencing artifact. A later analysis calculated a clonal expansion index for each public chain from normalized within-repertoire ranks of inferred template counts. In a later analysis, generation probabilities were computed with a VDJ recombination model fitted to out-of-frame rearrangements, and the resulting probabilities were checked against IGoR. In a later analysis, TCR-TCR, TCR-HLA and TCR-CMV co-occurrence was scored with hypergeometric tests, and a repertoire-size bias correction was applied to TCR pairs. To estimate false discovery rates, a later analysis permuted the HLA or CMV assignments 20 times. A later analysis grouped co-occurring TCRs with DBSCAN, adding TCRdist sequence similarity when clustering within HLA-allele-positive subsets. For co-occurrence clustering, repertoires with fewer than 30,000 or more than 120,000 public chains were excluded, along with five or six repertoires with anomalous nucleotide sharing. The table was pulled from immuneACCESS by TCRdb, which kept in-frame rearrangements only. Such tables lose some clones; where checked, under half of the loss comes from unresolved V genes, and the rest has no known cause. V and J calls plus clone size are reproduced from that table; the DNA served to infer D and trimming. The sample profile shows 150,000 to 200,000 clones; roughly 78% of them were found once. Of the sample, 3.5% to 5% is held by the ten largest clones.

Via the germline V gene (reference sequence), CDR1 is MNHNY and CDR2 SVGAGI. Inclusive of the bounding cysteine and phenylalanine, the CDR3 is 12 residues long. Here the CDR3 DNA is all that survives: 36 bases in frame from base 1. Relative to germline, V is 3 bases shorter and J is 2 bases shorter, with 4 bases between their ends. The cohort was made up of about 610 healthy bone marrow donors. All cohort members were sampled while nominally healthy, although unrecorded immune exposures were likely present. The donor was CMV seropositive and belonged to the group of some 290 seropositive cohort members. A peripheral blood sample was provided by each donor, and peripheral blood mononuclear cells were used for TCR beta sequencing. Genomic DNA was extracted from the blood cell samples with the Qiagen DNeasy Blood Extraction Kit.

The rearrangement combines TRBV6-6 with TRBJ1-2; confidence is insufficient to name the D gene. The TCR originated in a woman in her twenties or thirties in good health and CMV-seropositive. The sequencing input was PBMCs. The DNA sequence is as follows: TGTGCCAGCAGTTATTCAAACTATGGCTACACCTTC. The translation is CASSYSNYGYTF.